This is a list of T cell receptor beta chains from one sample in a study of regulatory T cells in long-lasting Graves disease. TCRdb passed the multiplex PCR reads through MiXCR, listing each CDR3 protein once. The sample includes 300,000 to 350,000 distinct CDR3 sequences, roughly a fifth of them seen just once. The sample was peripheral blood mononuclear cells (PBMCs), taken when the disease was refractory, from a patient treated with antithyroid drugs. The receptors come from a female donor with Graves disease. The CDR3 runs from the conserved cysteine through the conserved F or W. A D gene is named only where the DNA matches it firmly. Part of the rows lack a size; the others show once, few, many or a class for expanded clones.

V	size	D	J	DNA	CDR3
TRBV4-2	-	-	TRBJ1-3	TGTGCCAGCAGCCAAGAATGGAGGGCCTCTGGAAACACCATATATTTT	CASSQEWRASGNTIYF
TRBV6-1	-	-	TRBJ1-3	TGTGCCAGCAGCCCCGCGGGGAGCTCTGGAAACACCATATATTTT	CASSPAGSSGNTIYF
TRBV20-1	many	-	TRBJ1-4	TGCAGGGTCCAGGGAGCTAATGAAAAACTGTTTTTT	CRVQGANEKLFF
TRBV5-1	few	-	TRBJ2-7	TGCGCCAGCAGCTTGGAGGTAACTAACTACGAGCAGTACTTC	CASSLEVTNYEQYF
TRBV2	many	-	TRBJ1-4	TGTGCCAGCAGTGAACAAGGCCAGGGAAGGGAAAAACTGTTTTTT	CASSEQGQGREKLFF
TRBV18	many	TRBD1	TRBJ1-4	TGTGCCAGCTCACGGGACAGAGATTATGAAAAACTGTTTTTT	CASSRDRDYEKLFF
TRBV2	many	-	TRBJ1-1	TGTGCCAGCACCTCGAAGCTGAAGCCTGAAGCTTTCTTT	CASTSKLKPEAFF
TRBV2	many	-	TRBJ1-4	TGTGCCAGCAGTGAAGCGGGACGGGGGAATAATGAAAAACTGTTTTTT	CASSEAGRGNNEKLFF
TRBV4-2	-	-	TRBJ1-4	TGTGCCAGCAGCCAAGAGACACAGGGCCCTTCAACTAATGAAAAACTGTTTTTT	CASSQETQGPSTNEKLFF
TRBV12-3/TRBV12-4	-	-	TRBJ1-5	TGTGCCAGCAGTTTTACAGGACTTCACAATCAGCCCCAGCATTTT	CASSFTGLHNQPQHF
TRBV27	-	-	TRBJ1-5	TGTGAAGCAGAGGGGACCAATCAGCCCCAGCATTTT	CEAEGTNQPQHF
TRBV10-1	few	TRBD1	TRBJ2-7	TGCGCCAGCAATCTTCGGGACAGGGTGGGCTCCTACGAGCAGTACTTC	CASNLRDRVGSYEQYF
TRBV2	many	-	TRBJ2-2	TGTGCCAGCAGTGAAAGAGGGGATTGGGGGCGAAACGGGGAGCTGTTTTTT	CASSERGDWGRNGELFF
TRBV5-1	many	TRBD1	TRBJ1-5	TGTGCCAGCAGCCTCACAGGGGACAATCAGCCCCAGCATTTT	CASSLTGDNQPQHF
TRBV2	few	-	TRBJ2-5	TGTGCCAGCAGTCTGATGAGGAGGTATGAGAAGGAGACCCAGTACTTC	CASSLMRRYEKETQYF
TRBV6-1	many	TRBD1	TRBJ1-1	TGTGCCAGCAGTGAAGCGTTGCAGGGGGGGGAAGCTTTCTTT	CASSEALQGGEAFF
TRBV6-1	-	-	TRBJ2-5	TGTGCCAGCAGGCGTGACCCGGGCGGGAAAGAGACCCAGTACTTC	CASRRDPGGKETQYF
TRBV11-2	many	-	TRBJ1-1	TGTGCCAGCAGCTTAGGACAGAACACTGAAGCTTTCTTT	CASSLGQNTEAFF
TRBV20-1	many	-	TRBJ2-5	TGCAGTGCGGGCTACTACAGGAATGACAGGCCCCAAGAGACCCAGTACTTC	CSAGYYRNDRPQETQYF
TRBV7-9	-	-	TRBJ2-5	TGTGCCAGCAGCTCGGCTGAGAAAGAGACCCAGTACTTC	CASSSAEKETQYF
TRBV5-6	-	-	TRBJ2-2	TGTGCCAGCAGCCCGGGACAAGTTTACACCGGGGAGCTGTTTTTT	CASSPGQVYTGELFF
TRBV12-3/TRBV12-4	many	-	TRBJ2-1	TGTGCCAGCAGTCGGGACACCGTAATTTCCTACAATGAGCAGTTCTTC	CASSRDTVISYNEQFF
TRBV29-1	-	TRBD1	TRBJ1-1	TGCAGCGCCTTGGGACAGCCGAACACTGAAGCTTTCTTT	CSALGQPNTEAFF
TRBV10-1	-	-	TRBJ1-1	TGCGCCAGCAGTGAGTTCCCAGAAACTGAAGCTTTCTTT	CASSEFPETEAFF
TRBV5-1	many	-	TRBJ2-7	TGTGCCAGCAGTCTTTACGGCTACGAGCAGTACTTC	CASSLYGYEQYF
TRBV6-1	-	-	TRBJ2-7	TGTGCCAGCAGCTTAGACGACAATGAGCAGTACTTC	CASSLDDNEQYF
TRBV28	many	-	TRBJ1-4	TGTGCCAGCAGTTTCGTCGGTGCCGCTAATGAAAAACTGTTTTTT	CASSFVGAANEKLFF
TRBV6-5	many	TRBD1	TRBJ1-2	TGTGCCAGCAGTTCACCGGGACAGTTAAGTGGCTACACCTTC	CASSSPGQLSGYTF
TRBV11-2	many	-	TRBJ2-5	TGTGCCAGCAGCTTAGTGGGAGGTTCGTTAGGGCAAGAGACCCAGTACTTC	CASSLVGGSLGQETQYF
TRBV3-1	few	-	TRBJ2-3	TGTGCCAGCAGGGGCTCTGCTAATTTTGCGCAGTATTTT	CASRGSANFAQYF
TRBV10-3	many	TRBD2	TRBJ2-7	TGTGCCATCAGAGGGCGGGAGGAGTTCTACGAGCAGTACTTC	CAIRGREEFYEQYF
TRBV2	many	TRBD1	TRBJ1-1	TGTGCCAGCAGAAGAGGGACAGGGGTTTTCTTT	CASRRGTGVFF
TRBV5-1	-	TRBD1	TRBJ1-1	TGCGCCAGCAAGGGACAGGGGGTATCAGGCACTGAAGCTTTCTTT	CASKGQGVSGTEAFF
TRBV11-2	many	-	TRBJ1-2	TGTGCCAGCAGCCCAAATACTAACTATGGCTACACCTTC	CASSPNTNYGYTF
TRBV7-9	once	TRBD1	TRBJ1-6	TGTGCCAGCAGCTCCCAGGGGGCTTCTGGATCACCCCTCCACTTT	CASSSQGASGSPLHF
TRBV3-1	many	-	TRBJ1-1	TGTGCCAGCAGCCAACAGGGCTGGAACACTGAAGCTTTCTTT	CASSQQGWNTEAFF
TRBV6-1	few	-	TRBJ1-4	TGTGCCAGCAGGCAACGACCCCTTGAAAAACTGTTTTTT	CASRQRPLEKLFF
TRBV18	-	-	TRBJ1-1	TGTGCCAGCCTTGCGGGTTTGGACACTGAAGCTTTCTTT	CASLAGLDTEAFF
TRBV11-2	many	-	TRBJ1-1	TGTGCCAGCAGCTTAGATCTGAGGCAGGGGAGAACTGAAGCTTTCTTT	CASSLDLRQGRTEAFF
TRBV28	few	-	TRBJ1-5	TGTGCCAGCAGTTTTTTCCAGGGCGATCAGCCCCAGCATTTT	CASSFFQGDQPQHF
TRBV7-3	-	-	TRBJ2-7	TGTGCCAGCAGCTTAACGGGCAATCCCATCTACGAGCAGTACTTC	CASSLTGNPIYEQYF
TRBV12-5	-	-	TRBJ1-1	TGTGCTAGTGGTCCCTGGACCGTCCGGGCCAACACTGAAGCTTTCTTT	CASGPWTVRANTEAFF
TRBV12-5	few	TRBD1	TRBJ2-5	TGTGCTAGTGCAGTAACCGGGACAGGGGGCTCGGAGACCCAGTACTTC	CASAVTGTGGSETQYF
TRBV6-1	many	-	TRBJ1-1	TGTGCCAGCAGCCAACGGGTGGACGGCACTGAAGCTTTCTTT	CASSQRVDGTEAFF
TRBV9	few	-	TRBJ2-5	TGTGCCAGCAGCGTAGGAGTCGACGGAACAGGGTACCAAGAGACCCAGTACTTC	CASSVGVDGTGYQETQYF
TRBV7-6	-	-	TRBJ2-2	TGTGCCAGCAGCATACTACTTCGAAGCGGCTGGAACACCGGGGAGCTGTTTTTT	CASSILLRSGWNTGELFF
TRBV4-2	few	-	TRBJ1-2	TGTGCCAGCAGCCAGGACGGACGGGACTACTATGGCTACACCTTC	CASSQDGRDYYGYTF